The TCR beta chain described here comes from a study of monozygotic twins with inflammatory bowel disease. Study-level findings and limits: Clonotype sharing was lower in IBD patients than healthy twins, most markedly with disease activity. Individual T cell subtypes were not distinguishable. Inverse Simpson values showed less TCRbeta diversity in IBD patients than in their healthy co-twins.

The germline V gene has CDR1 SGDLS and CDR2 YYNGEE. The CDR3 consists of 16 residues. TCRalpha along with TCRbeta cDNA was subjected to two nested PCRs lasting 16 and 9 cycles. Following a re-call of the 5' RACE reads, TCRdb has one entry per CDR3 protein and lacks DNA. This sample contains about 160,000 distinct CDR3 sequences. To note about this clonotype: Its antigen is still unknown.

This TCR derives from a human donor with ulcerative colitis or Crohn's disease, or a healthy co-twin of an affected twin (not recorded which). The gene calls are TRBV9 and TRBJ1-4; TCRdb outputs TRBD1, but without DNA this stays unchecked. Sequenced sample: blood. CDR3 in amino acids: CASSVGDRVFGEKLFF.